One sample yielded the 30 T cell receptor beta chains listed below, sequenced in a study of Ad26.COV2.S vaccination and SARS-CoV-2 variants. Sequencing used immunoSEQ multiplex PCR; TCRdb keeps in-frame clones, though not all of them. The sample has around 370,000 clones; about 91% are singletons. Material: peripheral blood, obtained after recovery from COVID-19. These receptor sequences come from a human donor who had recovered from COVID-19.

This clone was seen once. The V gene is TRBV5-1, the J gene TRBJ2-1; no definite D call. CDR1 and CDR2 (germline): SGHRS, YFSETQ. The germline V and J ends were trimmed by 6 bases and 7 bases, with 8 bases remaining between them. The CDR3 loop spans 11 amino acids. The CDR3 region is CASNLGNEQFF. The DNA of the CDR3 is TGCGCCAGCAACCTAGGGAATGAGCAGTTCTTC.

This chain links TRBV3-1 (or the pseudogene TRBV3-2) with TRBJ1-2, with 12 bases identical to TRBD1. The V and J ends lost 3 bases and 5 bases, in that order; junction bases with no gene match: 7. CDR1 and CDR2 from the germline V gene are LGHDT and YNNKEL (reference sequence). The CDR3 has 16 amino acids. The CDR3 DNA follows: TGTGCCAGCAGCCAGGCTAGGGACAGGGGGCTTTATGGCTACACCTTC. Protein sequence: CASSQARDRGLYGYTF.

This chain joins TRBV7-8 and TRBJ2-3, with TRBD1 matching 8 bases. Germline V lookup: CDR1 SGHVS, CDR2 FQNEAQ. This CDR3 spans 15 amino acids. Unmatched junction bases numbered 3, after V lost 0 bases and J lost 4 bases. CDR3 DNA: TGTGCCAGCAGCTTAGCACAGGGGGTTGCAGATACGCAGTATTTT. Protein: CASSLAQGVADTQYF.

CDR3 DNA: TGCGCCAGCAGCTTGGGATTTAGGGGGCTGGACACTGAAGCTTTCTTT. This translates into CASSLGFRGLDTEAFF. The chain carries TRBV5-1 and TRBJ1-1; the match to TRBD1 covers 7 bases. J was trimmed by 3 bases and V by 0 bases; bases with no gene match: 8. The CDR3 has 16 residues. CDR1 and CDR2 (germline): SGHRS, YFSETQ.

The V and J genes are TRBV4-1 and TRBJ1-4; D gene unclear. V shed 7 bases and J shed 2 bases, with 14 bases lying between them. CDR3 length: 15 residues. Germline V lookup: CDR1 MGHRA, CDR2 YSYEKL. The CDR3 protein is CASNAPGRTNEKLFF. CDR3 nucleotides: TGCGCCAGCAACGCCCCCGGCAGGACTAATGAAAAACTGTTTTTT.

The chain combines TRBV29-1 with TRBJ2-2; D may correspond to TRBD1 or TRBD2 (5 bases each). CDR1 and CDR2 from the germline V gene are SQVTM and ANQGSEA. Between the trimmed V and J ends, which lost 4 bases and 2 bases, there was a span of 32 bases. This CDR3 has 21 amino acids. CDR3 coding DNA: TGCAGCGTTGGGGTGCGCCGGGACCCACAACCCTCGGCGGTAAACACCGGGGAGCTGTTTTTT. Translating gives CSVGVRRDPQPSAVNTGELFF.

The chain joins TRBV11-2 to TRBJ2-3; no clear D. There are 13 residues in the CDR3. V lost 5 bases and J 2 bases, leaving 8 bases between the germline ends. Germline V lookup: CDR1 SGHAT, CDR2 FQNNGV. CDR3 DNA: TGTGCCAGCAGCCCGACAACCACAGATACGCAGTATTTT. It encodes CASSPTTTDTQYF. Full variable domain (outside the CDR3, taken from reference TRBV11-2 and TRBJ2-3): EAGVAQSPRYKIIEKRQSVAFWCNPISGHATLYWYQQILGQGPKLLIQFQNNGVVDDSQLPKDRFSAERLKGVDSTLKIQPAKLEDSAVYLCASSPTTTDTQYFGPGTRLTVL.

This chain links TRBV12-3 or TRBV12-4 with TRBJ1-5, with D tentatively TRBD1 (5 bases). V lost 3 bases to trimming and J lost 7 bases, with 10 bases between them. This CDR3 is built from 13 residues. The CDR3 DNA reads TGTGCCAGCAGTTTCAGGGATTGGCAGCCCCAGCATTTT. Protein: CASSFRDWQPQHF.

The chain combines TRBV19 with TRBJ2-5; TRBD2 matches 8 bases. The CDR3 spans 17 residues. V trimming: 1 base; J trimming: 5 bases; junction bases outside the gene matches: 12. Germline CDR1 is LNHDA and CDR2 is SQIVND (reference sequence). The CDR3 here is CASSIVLAGLRMETQYF. The DNA for the CDR3 is TGTGCCAGTAGTATAGTCCTAGCGGGTTTGAGAATGGAGACCCAGTACTTC. Filled out from reference TRBV19 and TRBJ2-5, the complete variable domain reads DGGITQSPKYLFRKEGQNVTLSCEQNLNHDAMYWYRQDPGQGLRLIYYSQIVNDFQKGDIAEGYSVSREKKESFPLTVTSAQKNPTAFYLCASSIVLAGLRMETQYFGPGTRLLVL.

The chain carries TRBV19 and TRBJ1-1, with D perhaps matching TRBD1 (5 bases). V lost 7 bases and J lost 1, with 16 bases in between. From germline, CDR1 is LNHDA and CDR2 SQIVND (reference sequence). This CDR3 contains 15 residues. The chain's CDR3 is CASTPVRGGNTEAFF. DNA of the CDR3: TGTGCCAGTACTCCTGTCCGTGGGGGGAACACTGAAGCTTTCTTT. Using reference TRBV19 and TRBJ1-1 for the parts outside the CDR3, the full variable domain is DGGITQSPKYLFRKEGQNVTLSCEQNLNHDAMYWYRQDPGQGLRLIYYSQIVNDFQKGDIAEGYSVSREKKESFPLTVTSAQKNPTAFYLCASTPVRGGNTEAFFGQGTRLTVV.

The V call is TRBV9, the J call TRBJ2-3; no clear D gene. CDR1 and CDR2 (germline): SGDLS, YYNGEE. The CDR3 is 14 residues long. With 0 bases removed from V and 6 bases from J, the gap between germline ends came to 11 bases. The CDR3 sequence is CASSVGGMTDTQYF. The CDR3 DNA sequence: TGTGCCAGCAGCGTAGGAGGAATGACGGATACGCAGTATTTT.

This sequence joins TRBV27 and TRBJ2-7; the D is unclear. The V end lost 2 bases, the J end lost 3 bases, and 8 bases lay between the germline ends. CDR3 length: 13 amino acids. Germline CDR1 is MNHEY and CDR2 is SMNVEV (reference sequence). CDR3 coding DNA: TGTGCCAGCAGTTTAGTCCCTATCTACGAGCAGTACTTC. Protein: CASSLVPIYEQYF.

V and J are TRBV6-4 and TRBJ1-1; weak D call: TRBD1 (5 bases). Germline lookup yields CDR1 MRHNA and CDR2 SNTAGT. V dropped 3 bases and J dropped 1 base, with 6 bases sitting between them. The length of the CDR3 is 13 residues. CDR3 nucleotide sequence: TGTGCCAGCAGTGAAGGGGAGAACACTGAAGCTTTCTTT. Translation: CASSEGENTEAFF.

The chain recombines TRBV5-1 with TRBJ2-2; maybe TRBD1 (6 bases). This CDR3 is 15 amino acids long. Looked up from germline, CDR1 is SGHRS and CDR2 is YFSETQ. Trimming pared 3 bases from V and 4 bases from J, leaving 13 bases between. This chain's CDR3 is CASSSWTDSTGELFF. CDR3 coding DNA: TGCGCCAGCAGCTCGTGGACAGACTCCACCGGGGAGCTGTTTTTT.

This clone has only one observation. The chain recombines TRBV9 with TRBJ2-2, with D maybe TRBD2 (5 bases). V lost 9 bases, J lost 6 bases, and 15 bases lay in between. There are 13 residues in the CDR3. The germline CDR1 and CDR2 sequences are SGDLS and YYNGEE. This chain's CDR3 is CATSLEAAGELFF. The CDR3 region has the DNA TGTGCCACTTCCCTAGAAGCGGCCGGGGAGCTGTTTTTT. Full variable domain (rest looked up from reference TRBV9 and TRBJ2-2): DSGVTQTPKHLITATGQRVTLRCSPRSGDLSVYWYQQSLDQGLQFLIQYYNGEERAKGNILERFSAQQFPDLHSELNLSSLELGDSALYFCATSLEAAGELFFGEGSRLTVL.

The rearrangement uses TRBV7-8 and TRBJ1-2; D is perhaps TRBD1 (5 bases). The CDR3 contains 13 residues. Germline-derived CDR1 and CDR2 are SGHVS and FQNEAQ. The V end was cut by 6 bases, the J end by 4 bases, with 12 bases between. Here the CDR3 reads CASRQVDSYGYTF. For the CDR3, the DNA is TGTGCCAGCAGACAAGTTGACAGCTATGGCTACACCTTC.

The chain links TRBV5-6 to TRBJ2-1; no definite D call. The CDR3 extends over 11 amino acids. V was clipped by 0 bases and J by 9 bases, with 4 bases between them. From germline, CDR1 is SGHDT and CDR2 YYEEEE. CDR3 loop: CASSLGGEQFF. The CDR3, as DNA: TGTGCCAGCAGCTTGGGGGGTGAGCAGTTCTTC.

The chain recombines TRBV15 with TRBJ2-5, with TRBD2 matching 8 bases. Trimming cost V 0 bases and J 5 bases; bases outside gene matches: 5. CDR3 length: 15 residues. Per germline, CDR1 LNHNV and CDR2 YYDKDF (reference sequence). The DNA of the CDR3 is TGTGCCACCAGCAGAGATAGTCAGCGGGGGGAGACCCAGTACTTC. Its protein product is CATSRDSQRGETQYF.

The rearrangement links TRBV7-2 to TRBJ1-5; a possible D gene is TRBD1 (6 bases). This CDR3 contains 13 residues. Germline V gives CDR1 SGHTA, CDR2 FQGNSA. Trimming cost V 4 bases and J 11 bases, with 15 bases left between them. The CDR3 loop reads CASSSPDRGAQHF. The CDR3 bases are TGTGCCAGCAGCTCTCCGGACAGAGGTGCCCAGCATTTT.

The CDR3 coding sequence is TGTGCCAGTAGTACCCTGAGTAAGCCCCAGCATTTT. This sequence encodes CASSTLSKPQHF. The gene calls are TRBV19 and TRBJ1-5; no firm D call. The V gene lost 4 bases and the J gene lost 8 bases, with 9 bases spanning the gap. Germline V lookup: CDR1 LNHDA, CDR2 SQIVND (reference sequence). The CDR3 extends over 12 amino acids.

The J gene is TRBJ1-2, the V gene TRBV10-3, with D possibly being TRBD1 (5 bases). The V end was cut by 0 bases, the J end by 4 bases, with 12 bases between. Germline-derived CDR1 and CDR2 are ENHRY and SYGVKD. This CDR3 has 15 amino acids. The CDR3 spells CAISESWGKTYGYTF. The CDR3 DNA reads as TGTGCCATCAGTGAGTCGTGGGGGAAAACCTATGGCTACACCTTC.

This clone has only one observation. The gene calls are TRBV12-5 and TRBJ1-2, with 7 bases aligning to TRBD1. With V trimmed by 6 bases and J by 8 bases, 12 bases remained unmatched. Germline lookup yields CDR1 LGHNT and CDR2 FRNRAP. This CDR3 is built from 14 residues. Here the CDR3 DNA reads TGTGCTAGTGGCGGACCGACAGGGATGTGGGGCTACACCTTC. As protein: CASGGPTGMWGYTF. The whole variable domain, filled in from reference TRBV12-5 and TRBJ1-2, reads DARVTQTPRHKVTEMGQEVTMRCQPILGHNTVFWYRQTMMQGLELLAYFRNRAPLDDSGMPKDRFSAEMPDATLATLKIQPSEPRDSAVYFCASGGPTGMWGYTFGSGTRLTVV.

This chain uses TRBV7-3 with TRBJ2-1, with 9 nucleotides matching TRBD2. The CDR3 has 13 residues. Germline CDR1 is SGHTA and CDR2 is FQGTGA. V lost 3 bases and J lost 11; bases outside the gene matches: 5. CDR3 amino acids: CASSFTGLAQQFF. The CDR3 DNA reads TGTGCCAGCAGCTTCACGGGACTAGCTCAGCAGTTCTTC.

V gene TRBV4-1 combines with J gene TRBJ1-2, with D uncertain. Germline V gene sequence: CDR1 MGHRA, CDR2 YSYEKL. The CDR3 runs to 13 residues. V was cut by 1 base and J by 8 bases, with 11 bases left in between. CDR3 sequence: CASSQVSSGGYTF. The DNA for the CDR3 is TGCGCCAGCAGCCAAGTCTCTTCCGGGGGCTACACCTTC.

This chain uses TRBV19 with TRBJ1-2, with 9 positions matching TRBD1. The length of the CDR3 is 15 residues. Losses at the gene ends were 7 bases for V and 4 bases for J; bases not matched to a gene: 10. Germline V gene lookup returns CDR1 LNHDA and CDR2 SQIVND (reference sequence). The CDR3 nucleotides are TGTGCCAGTAACCCAGGGGACAGGGATTTCTATGGCTACACCTTC. Protein: CASNPGDRDFYGYTF.

V is TRBV11-2 and J is TRBJ2-1; D remains unclear. Trimming shortened V by 0 bases and J by 3 bases, and 9 bases separated the two germline ends. This CDR3 region has 15 residues. CDR1 SGHAT and CDR2 FQNNGV come from the germline V gene. For the CDR3, the DNA is TGTGCCAGCAGCTTAGATTTTAATAACTACAATGAGCAGTTCTTC. Residues: CASSLDFNNYNEQFF.

The chain recombines TRBV2 with TRBJ2-2; 9 positions agree with TRBD2. The V and J ends lost 7 bases and 5 bases, in that order; junction bases with no gene match: 5. The V gene's germline CDR1 is SNHLY and CDR2 FYNNEI. The CDR3 contains 14 residues. This CDR3 reads CASKILAGTGELFF. The CDR3 nucleotides read TGTGCCAGCAAAATCCTAGCGGGGACCGGGGAGCTGTTTTTT. The entire variable domain, with the rest obtained from reference TRBV2 and TRBJ2-2, is as follows: EPEVTQTPSHQVTQMGQEVILRCVPISNHLYFYWYRQILGQKVEFLVSFYNNEISEKSEIFDDQFSVERPDGSNFTLKIRSTKLEDSAMYFCASKILAGTGELFFGEGSRLTVL.

This chain connects TRBV19 to TRBJ2-1, with 16 bases fitting TRBD2. The germline CDR1 and CDR2 sequences are LNHDA and SQIVND (reference sequence). The CDR3 covers 16 residues. J lost 9 bases, V lost 5 bases, and 7 bases had no gene match. In DNA form, the CDR3 reads TGTGCCAGTAGTCAGGGACTAGCGGGGGGGCTGGGTGAGCAGTTCTTC. Translating it yields CASSQGLAGGLGEQFF.

This clone was found once. An end of the junction does not agree with germline; a read error may underlie this. The chain is built from TRBV5-1 and TRBJ2-3, with D possibly TRBD2 on 6 matching bases. The CDR3 is made up of 14 amino acids. Germline CDR1 and CDR2: SGHRS and YFSETQ. The CDR3 nucleotides read TGCGCCAGCAGCTTGGACAGGACTACAGACACGCAGTATTTT. This codes for CASSLDRTTDTQYF.

The chain has TRBV7-9 and TRBJ2-7; 8 bases are a match to TRBD2. From germline, CDR1 is SEHNR and CDR2 FQNEAQ (reference sequence). After removal of 5 bases from V and 0 bases from J, the junction contained 6 bases not matched to a gene. The CDR3 loop spans 15 amino acids. CDR3 sequence (DNA): TGTGCCAGCAGCCCGAGCGGGGGTGTCTCCTACGAGCAGTACTTC. Translated, it gives CASSPSGGVSYEQYF. The whole variable domain, remainder taken from reference TRBV7-9 and TRBJ2-7, is DTGVSQNPRHKITKRGQNVTFRCDPISEHNRLYWYRQTLGQGPEFLTYFQNEAQLEKSRLLSDRFSAERPKGSFSTLEIQRTEQGDSAMYLCASSPSGGVSYEQYFGPGTRLTVT.